Following are 26 T cell receptor beta chains from one sample sequenced in a study of early T cells in non-severe SARS-CoV-2 infection. TCRdb re-derived calls from the 5' RACE reads in MiXCR, one entry per CDR3 protein. The sample includes tens of thousands of distinct CDR3 sequences, more than 14% of them seen just once. The sequences come from whole blood, collected at baseline. The source is an adult who was a healthcare worker with PCR-confirmed SARS-CoV-2 infection or an uninfected control (not recorded which).

This clonotype has at least ten counts. The genes are TRBV7-9 and TRBJ2-2, with D perhaps TRBD1 (6 bases). Trimming removed 4 bases from V and 0 bases from J, with 18 bases in between. The germline V gene encodes CDR1 SEHNR and CDR2 FQNEAQ (reference sequence). CDR3 length: 18 residues. CDR3 sequence (DNA): TGTGCCAGCAGCTGGGGGCAGGGGCCACTTTCGAACACCGGGGAGCTGTTTTTT. Translating gives CASSWGQGPLSNTGELFF.

The chain recombines TRBV4-1 with TRBJ2-3; D could derive from TRBD1 or TRBD2 (5 bases each). The germline CDR1 and CDR2 sequences are MGHRA and YSYEKL. The CDR3 is 16 amino acids. V was clipped by 3 bases and J by 4 bases, with 17 bases between them. CDR3 coding DNA: TGCGCCAGCAGCCAGAGCCGGGACCCCTGGTCAGATACGCAGTATTTT. Translated: CASSQSRDPWSDTQYF.

This clonotype occurred a few times. The V call is TRBV10-1, the J call TRBJ2-7; a weak D match, TRBD1 (6 bases). This CDR3 is 14 amino acids long. V lost 7 bases and J lost 5, with 18 bases in between. CDR1 and CDR2 from the germline V gene are WNHNN and SYGVQD (reference sequence). CDR3 amino acids: CASKFWGLAHEQYF. CDR3 DNA: TGCGCCAGCAAATTCTGGGGGCTTGCCCACGAGCAGTACTTC.

This chain joins TRBV29-1 and TRBJ1-1; no firm D call. The length of the CDR3 is 13 residues. Trimming removed 1 base at V and 5 bases at J, with 11 bases between. Germline CDR1 SQVTM, CDR2 ANQGSEA. DNA for the CDR3: TGCAGCGTTGAAGGCGTGGCTGGTACTGAAGCTTTCTTT. The encoded protein is CSVEGVAGTEAFF. The full variable domain, completed using reference TRBV29-1 and TRBJ1-1, is SAVISQKPSRDICQRGTSLTIQCQVDSQVTMMFWYRQQPGQSLTLIATANQGSEATYESGFVIDKFPISRPNLTFSTLTVSNMSPEDSSIYLCSVEGVAGTEAFFGQGTRLTVV.

V gene TRBV21-1 combines with J gene TRBJ2-4; the table names TRBD1, a call not compared with the DNA. TRBV21-1 is described as a pseudogene. The length of the CDR3 is 13 residues. CDR3 loop: CASSPLGAGCLYF. In nucleotides, the CDR3 is TGTGCCAGCAGCCCCCTTGGGGCCGGATGTCTGTACTTC.

In this sample, this clonotype turned up a few times. The V call is TRBV10-1, the J call TRBJ2-2; D possibly uses TRBD1 or TRBD2 (5 bases each). V shed 2 bases and J shed 5 bases, with 9 bases lying between them. In germline, CDR1 is WNHNN, CDR2 SYGVQD (reference sequence). The CDR3 contains 14 residues. The CDR3 reads CASSEGRETGELFF. As DNA, the CDR3 is TGCGCCAGCAGTGAGGGCAGGGAGACCGGGGAGCTGTTTTTT.

This clonotype was seen only a few times. V gene TRBV10-3 combines with J gene TRBJ2-1; D gene unclear. CDR1 is ENHRY, CDR2 SYGVKD, per germline. The ends were cut back, 6 bases at V and 6 bases at J, with 12 bases in the middle. CDR3 length equals 13 residues. The CDR3 loop reads CAIRPGGPNEQFF. CDR3 DNA sequence: TGTGCCATCAGGCCGGGCGGCCCCAATGAGCAGTTCTTC.

The gene calls are TRBV18 and TRBJ1-2, with D possibly matching TRBD1 (5 bases). V was cut by 5 bases and J by 4 bases, with 14 bases left in between. This CDR3 is built from 14 residues. CDR1 KGHSH and CDR2 LQKENI come from the germline V gene. CDR3 bases: TGTGCCAGCTCAAGAGGGGAGACCGCCTATGGCTACACCTTC. It translates to CASSRGETAYGYTF.

This clonotype has more than one count but fewer than ten. V usage is TRBV18 and J usage is TRBJ2-7; D is perhaps TRBD1 or TRBD2 (5 bases each). The germline CDR1 and CDR2 sequences are KGHSH and LQKENI. V was shortened by 2 bases and J by 0 bases, with 11 bases between the two germline ends. The length of the CDR3 is 15 residues. Here the CDR3 reads CASSPGGPRSYEQYF. In nucleotides, the CDR3 is TGTGCCAGCTCACCAGGGGGACCGCGCTCCTACGAGCAGTACTTC.

The V and J genes are TRBV20-1 and TRBJ2-7; weak D call: TRBD2 (6 bases). Germline V gene sequence: CDR1 DFQATT, CDR2 SNEGSKA (reference sequence). Trimming shortened V by 4 bases and J by 7 bases, and 8 bases separated the two germline ends. CDR3 length: 10 amino acids. The DNA for the CDR3 is TGCAGTGCTACTCGGGGGGAGCAGTACTTC. Its translation: CSATRGEQYF.

This clonotype was counted ten times or more. This sequence joins TRBV20-1 and TRBJ2-1, with 7 bases matching TRBD1. Germline CDR1 DFQATT, CDR2 SNEGSKA (reference sequence). J gave up 5 bases and V 5 bases, and 15 bases lay outside the gene matches. CDR3 length: 16 amino acids. CDR3 residues: CSALTGVWRLNNEQFF. CDR3 in DNA: TGCAGTGCTCTTACAGGGGTCTGGCGCCTTAACAATGAGCAGTTCTTC.

The chain uses TRBV29-1 and TRBJ2-7; a weak D match, TRBD2 (6 bases). The CDR3 contains 12 residues. Germline loops: CDR1 SQVTM, CDR2 ANQGSEA. The ends were cut back, 7 bases at V and 1 base at J, with 11 bases in the middle. CDR3 region: CSAGDGSYEQYF. For the CDR3, the DNA is TGCAGCGCGGGGGACGGTTCCTACGAGCAGTACTTC.

This clonotype was seen repeatedly, ten times or more. The gene calls are TRBV5-5 and TRBJ2-3; D unresolved. Germline V CDR1 and CDR2: SGHKS, YYEKEE (reference sequence). CDR3 length equals 16 residues. Trimming removed 1 base at V and 0 bases at J, with 12 bases between. CDR3: CASSLRAASSTDTQYF. CDR3 nucleotide sequence: TGTGCCAGCAGCTTGAGGGCAGCCAGTAGCACAGATACGCAGTATTTT.

The table lists this clonotype with a few counts. Written as DNA, the CDR3 is TGTGCCAGCAGCTTAGTGGGCGGTACCTCCTACAATGAGCAGTTCTTC. Amino acid sequence: CASSLVGGTSYNEQFF. The rearrangement uses TRBV7-9 and TRBJ2-1; D call uncertain. Trimming pared 1 base from V and 0 bases from J, leaving 10 bases between. This CDR3 is built from 16 residues. Germline CDR1 and CDR2: SEHNR and FQNEAQ (reference sequence).

The chain couples TRBV10-3 to TRBJ2-3; D not certain. Germline CDR1 ENHRY, CDR2 SYGVKD. The CDR3 is 15 amino acids. Trimming took 4 bases from V and 6 from J, leaving 17 bases between them. The CDR3: CAISGAATFKDTQYF. The CDR3 DNA reads as TGTGCCATCAGTGGCGCCGCGACGTTCAAGGATACGCAGTATTTT.

The rearrangement links TRBV2 to TRBJ2-7, with 11 bases that match TRBD1. V shed 4 bases and J 2 bases; nucleotides not matched to a gene: 4. The CDR3 length is 15 residues. In germline, CDR1 is SNHLY, CDR2 FYNNEI. CDR3 DNA sequence: TGTGCCAGCAGTGGGGGACAGGGGGATACCTACGAGCAGTACTTC. The encoded protein is CASSGGQGDTYEQYF.

The chain employs TRBV19 and TRBJ1-2, with D possibly TRBD1 on 6 matching bases. The CDR3 runs 13 residues. Germline-derived CDR1 and CDR2 are LNHDA and SQIVND (reference sequence). V dropped 8 bases and J dropped 3 bases, with 13 bases sitting between them. The CDR3: CASATTGHYGYTF. DNA of the CDR3: TGTGCCAGTGCGACAACAGGGCACTATGGCTACACCTTC.

This clonotype was counted only a few times. V usage is TRBV7-9 and J usage is TRBJ2-2; D call uncertain. The CDR3 has 14 amino acids. V lost 2 bases, J lost 1 base, and 5 bases lay in between. Germline V gives CDR1 SEHNR, CDR2 FQNEAQ (reference sequence). The CDR3 sequence is CASSLRRNTGELFF. CDR3 sequence (DNA): TGTGCCAGCAGCTTAAGGCGGAACACCGGGGAGCTGTTTTTT.

V usage is TRBV19 and J usage is TRBJ2-3; 8 bases are a match to TRBD2. CDR1 and CDR2 (germline): LNHDA, SQIVND (reference sequence). CDR3 size: 15 residues. V trimming: 8 bases; J trimming: 5 bases; junction bases outside the gene matches: 12. CDR3 residues: CASSNREGPLDTQYF. Here the CDR3 DNA reads TGTGCCAGTTCGAATCGGGAGGGCCCCCTAGATACGCAGTATTTT.

This rearrangement joins TRBV18 to TRBJ2-7, with TRBD1 matching over 8 bases. V gave up 1 base and J gave up 2 bases; unmatched junction bases: 1. The CDR3 loop spans 14 amino acids. CDR1 KGHSH and CDR2 LQKENI come from the germline V gene. The CDR3 DNA follows: TGTGCCAGCTCACCACGACAGGGGCCCTACGAGCAGTACTTC. Protein: CASSPRQGPYEQYF.

In the case of this clonotype: Given a much more abundant clone one base away, this may be a read error. The chain is built from TRBV9 and TRBJ2-1, with unresolved D. Germline values: CDR1 SGDLS, CDR2 YYNGEE. This CDR3 is built from 12 residues. CDR3 nucleotides: TGTGCCAGCAGCGTAGAGGCCAATGAGCAGTCCTTC. Translated, it gives CASSVEANEQSF.

This clonotype was detected many times. A read error may account for a junction end that differs from germline. The chain carries TRBV11-2 and TRBJ2-4, with D tentatively TRBD1 (5 bases). The CDR3 has 14 residues. The germline V gene encodes CDR1 SGHAT and CDR2 FQNNGV. As DNA, the CDR3 is TGTGCCAGCAGCTTAAATACAGGCCAAAAGATTCAGTACTTC. It encodes CASSLNTGQKIQYF.

The chain combines TRBV28 with TRBJ2-3; TRBD2 matches at 9 bases. V gave up 6 bases and J gave up 0 bases; unmatched junction bases: 7. Germline V gene lookup returns CDR1 MDHEN and CDR2 SYDVKM. The CDR3 is made up of 16 amino acids. This CDR3 reads CASSLGTSLSTDTQYF. The CDR3 DNA is TGTGCCAGCAGCCTCGGGACTAGCCTGAGCACAGATACGCAGTATTTT.

The chain couples TRBV28 to TRBJ2-1; 14 bases agree with TRBD2. Per the germline V gene, CDR1 is MDHEN and CDR2 is SYDVKM. Trimming at V came to 6 bases and at J to 6 bases, leaving 16 bases not matched to a gene. CDR3 length: 19 amino acids. Here the CDR3 reads CASSYRLAPGTSGSNEQFF. DNA of the CDR3: TGTGCCAGCAGCTACAGACTGGCCCCGGGGACTAGCGGGAGCAATGAGCAGTTCTTC. The whole variable domain, filled in from reference TRBV28 and TRBJ2-1, reads DVKVTQSSRYLVKRTGEKVFLECVQDMDHENMFWYRQDPGLGLRLIYFSYDVKMKEKGDIPEGYSVSREKKERFSLILESASTNQTSMYLCASSYRLAPGTSGSNEQFFGPGTRLTVL.

This sequence joins TRBV2 and TRBJ1-5; TRBD1 is a possible D gene (5 bases). Trimming left V 4 bases short and J 6 bases short, with 7 bases between. Germline CDR1 and CDR2: SNHLY and FYNNEI. This CDR3 comprises 12 residues. The CDR3 protein is CASSGDLQPQHF. Written as DNA, the CDR3 is TGTGCCAGCAGTGGGGACCTTCAGCCCCAGCATTTT.

This clonotype was found a few times. The chain links TRBV18 to TRBJ2-1; 12 positions agree with TRBD2. This CDR3 has 15 amino acids. Trimming removed 6 bases from V and 6 bases from J; junction bases left unmatched: 6. Germline CDR1 is KGHSH and CDR2 is LQKENI. CDR3 bases: TGTGCCAGCTCGCCGAGGACTAGCGGGGTCAATGAGCAGTTCTTC. Translating gives CASSPRTSGVNEQFF. The full variable domain, in which reference TRBV18 and TRBJ2-1 provide the parts outside the CDR3, is NAGVMQNPRHLVRRRGQEARLRCSPMKGHSHVYWYRQLPEEGLKFMVYLQKENIIDESGMPKERFSAEFPKEGPSILRIQQVVRGDSAAYFCASSPRTSGVNEQFFGPGTRLTVL.